What follows is one TCR beta chain and its context. It was with a sample-barcoded 5' primer and a J-beta primer mix that a second PCR of roughly 7 to 12 cycles was run. A single record per CDR3 protein comes from TCRdb applying MiXCR to the 5' RACE reads. The sample lists 500,000 to 650,000 distinct CDR3 sequences, about a quarter occurring once. The CDR3 is made up of 14 amino acids. The V end lost 11 bases, the J end lost 1 base, and 16 bases lay between the germline ends. The germline V gene has CDR1 ENHRY and CDR2 SYGVKD. The data are from a study of blood T cells in healthy people across ages. A further study also used this sample, focusing on T cells of mothers and their children. From that report: Among related mother-child pairs, overlap was slightly higher than in unrelated pairs, though not significantly. The authors detected no persistent microchimeric T cell clones.

Sequenced input: blood. The chain couples TRBV10-3 to TRBJ2-3, with D unresolved. This receptor was identified in a boy aged 2 to 10 in good health. The CDR3 region has the DNA TGTGCCGCCCTAGACGGTGCGCGCACAGATACGCAGTATTTT. This sequence encodes CAALDGARTDTQYF.